This TCR beta chain was sequenced for a study of post-analysis software for immune sequencing data. Study details: Patients with relapsing-remitting, secondary progressive and progressive-relapsing multiple sclerosis courses were all represented. Points from the study as a whole: People with multiple sclerosis had a significantly lower normalized Chao1 diversity than controls did. Under F measure analysis, samples from one preparation batch co-clustered strongly. Patients showed TRBV5-6, TRBV5-1 and TRBV20-1 among roughly five TRBV segments more frequent than in controls.

V was pared by 4 bases and J by 1 base, with 8 bases between. CDR3 length: 13 amino acids. The V gene's germline CDR1 is MDHEN and CDR2 SYDVKM. As for this clonotype: The antigen is undetermined.

Unique-molecular-identifier-tagged TCR beta cDNA libraries were used. Approximately 0.5 million cDNA molecules were recovered from an input of about 0.9 to 10 million T cells. TCRdb passed the PCR reads through MiXCR, listing each CDR3 protein once. Among over 700,000 distinct CDR3 sequences listed, 25% to 30% were seen once. The rearrangement uses TRBV28 and TRBJ2-7; no definite D call. The sequence came from a girl between 5 and 17 years old with multiple sclerosis. Sequenced material: blood. CDR3 loop: CASSSQRSYEQYF. The CDR3 nucleotides read TGTGCCAGCAGTTCACAGAGGTCCTACGAGCAGTACTTC.